This T cell receptor (beta chain) was sequenced during a study of blood T cell repertoires in COVID-19. V was trimmed by 3 bases and J by 3 bases, leaving 12 bases between them. This CDR3 spans 14 amino acids. Germline-derived CDR1 and CDR2 are MGHRA and YSYEKL. The data were produced by immunoSEQ multiplex PCR, yet TCRdb's version contains in-frame clones alone and is incomplete. The sample consists of more than 100,000 clones, 81% of them appearing once. The source is an older woman with active or convalescent COVID-19. Sequencing was carried out using peripheral blood. V and J are TRBV4-1 and TRBJ2-7; D might be TRBD1 (6 bases). The DNA of the CDR3 is TGCGCCAGCAGCCATCCCGACAGGTTCTACGAGCAGTACTTC. Its protein product is CASSHPDRFYEQYF.